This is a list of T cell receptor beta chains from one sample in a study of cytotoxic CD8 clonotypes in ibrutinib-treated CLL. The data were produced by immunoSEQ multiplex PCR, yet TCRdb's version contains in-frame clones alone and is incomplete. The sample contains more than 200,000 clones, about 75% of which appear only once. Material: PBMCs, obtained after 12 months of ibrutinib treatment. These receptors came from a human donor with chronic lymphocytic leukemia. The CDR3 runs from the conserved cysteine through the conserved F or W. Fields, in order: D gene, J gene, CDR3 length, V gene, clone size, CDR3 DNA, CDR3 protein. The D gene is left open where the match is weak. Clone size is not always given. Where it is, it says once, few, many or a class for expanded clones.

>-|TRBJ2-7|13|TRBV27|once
TGTGCCAGCAGTTTCTCGGGTGGGTACGAGCAGTACTTC
CASSFSGGYEQYF
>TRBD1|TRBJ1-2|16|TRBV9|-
TGTGCCAGCAGCCAGGTTACAGGGGCGATTAACTATGGCTACACCTTC
CASSQVTGAINYGYTF
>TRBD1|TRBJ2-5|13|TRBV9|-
TGTGCCAGCAGCGAGGGGACAGAAGAGACCCAGTACTTC
CASSEGTEETQYF
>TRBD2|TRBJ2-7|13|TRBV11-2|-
TGTGCCGACTCCTGGAGCGGGAGGGGCGAGCAGTACTTC
CADSWSGRGEQYF
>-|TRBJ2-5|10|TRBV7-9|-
TGTGCCAGCAGCGTGGAGACCCAGTACTTC
CASSVETQYF
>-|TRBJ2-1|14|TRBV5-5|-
TGTGCCAGCAGCTTTTGGGGCTCCTACAATGAGCAGTTCTTC
CASSFWGSYNEQFF
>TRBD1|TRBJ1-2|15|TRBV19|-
TGTGCCACTGGGGACAGGGCCTCAGCTAACTATGGCTACACCTTC
CATGDRASANYGYTF
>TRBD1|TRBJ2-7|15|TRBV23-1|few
TGCGCCAGCAGTCAAATCGGGACAGGCTCCTACGAGCAGTACTTC
CASSQIGTGSYEQYF
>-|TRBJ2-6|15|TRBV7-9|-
TGTGCCAGCAGCTTAGTCAGGGCTGGGGCCAACGTCCTGACTTTC
CASSLVRAGANVLTF
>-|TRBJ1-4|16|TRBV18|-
TGTGCCAGCTCACTACTGACCCTTGCAACTAATGAAAAACTGTTTTTT
CASSLLTLATNEKLFF
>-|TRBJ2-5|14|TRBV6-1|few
TGTGCCAGCAGTGGGGTACAGCCAAAAGAGACCCAGTACTTC
CASSGVQPKETQYF
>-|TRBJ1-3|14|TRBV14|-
TGTGCCAGCGGGGGTACATTCTCTGGAAACACCATATATTTT
CASGGTFSGNTIYF
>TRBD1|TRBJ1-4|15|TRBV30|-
TGTGCCTGGAGTGGGGCGCCAGGGGGGTTTGAAAAACTGTTTTTT
CAWSGAPGGFEKLFF
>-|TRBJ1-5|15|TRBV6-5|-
TGTGCCAGCAGTAAGGGCCGGGACAGCAATCAGCCCCAGCATTTT
CASSKGRDSNQPQHF
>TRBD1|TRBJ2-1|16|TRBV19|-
TGTGCCACCTCGTATGGGGGTGGTACAGGGGTTGGTGAGCAGTTCTTC
CATSYGGGTGVGEQFF
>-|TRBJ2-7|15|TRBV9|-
TGTGCCAGCAGCGTAGTGGGGGGCGGCTCCTACGAGCAGTACTTC
CASSVVGGGSYEQYF
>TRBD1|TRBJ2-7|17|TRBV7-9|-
TGTGCCAGCAGCTTAGGGCTAGGGGGCCTATCCTCCTACGAGCAGTACTTC
CASSLGLGGLSSYEQYF
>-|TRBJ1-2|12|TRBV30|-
TGTGCCTGGAGCGTTGGGTACGGTGGCTACACCTTC
CAWSVGYGGYTF
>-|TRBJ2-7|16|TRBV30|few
TGTGCCTGGAGTGTAGGGACACCAGGGGTTCGGGCCGAGCAGTACTTC
CAWSVGTPGVRAEQYF
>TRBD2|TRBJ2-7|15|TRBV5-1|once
TGCGCCAGCAGCATAATAGCGGGAGTGGCCTACGAGCAGTACTTC
CASSIIAGVAYEQYF
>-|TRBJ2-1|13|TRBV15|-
TGTGCCACCAGCAGAGATCAGTGGTATGAGCAGTTCTTC
CATSRDQWYEQFF
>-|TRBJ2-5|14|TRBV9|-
TGTGCCAGCAGCGCCGACGGGGGGCGGGAGACCCAGTACTTC
CASSADGGRETQYF
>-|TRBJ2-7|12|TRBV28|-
TGTGCCAGCAGTCGACTAACCTACGAGCAGTACTTC
CASSRLTYEQYF